A single sample gave rise to the 4 T cell receptor beta chains below, sequenced in a study of T cells after yellow fever vaccination (dated 2019 in TCRdb). Interpreted using the paper, the treatment or condition label stands for: live attenuated yellow fever vaccine strain. Library construction relied on 5' RACE. Sequencing used an Illumina HiSeq 2500. The public reads were reprocessed in TCRdb via fastp at Q25 and MiXCR, keeping in-frame beta chains. Records with the same CDR3 protein are collapsed into one entry carrying the most frequent genes and DNA. The sample table holds 550,000 to 750,000 distinct CDR3 sequences, of which roughly 12% were seen once. Over 12% of the sample is taken by the ten largest. The sample was PBMCs, taken on the day of the yellow fever booster vaccination. The receptors here all came from a man aged 25-45 years who received the YFV17D yellow fever vaccine.

There are a few counts of this clonotype. The rearrangement uses TRBV6-1 and TRBJ2-7, with D perhaps TRBD1 (5 bases). In germline, CDR1 is MNHNS, CDR2 SASEGT. Trimming took 6 bases from V and 4 from J, leaving 10 bases between them. The length of the CDR3 is 12 residues. The CDR3 is CASRGHVYEQYF. CDR3 bases: TGTGCCAGCAGGGGGCACGTATACGAGCAGTACTTC.

This sequence joins TRBV30 and TRBJ1-1; D perhaps matches TRBD1 (5 bases). V dropped 1 base and J dropped 7 bases, with 13 bases sitting between them. Germline CDR1 GTSNPN, CDR2 SVGIG (reference sequence). The CDR3 is made up of 13 amino acids. The CDR3 region is CAWSEEGQVEAFF. The CDR3 DNA sequence: TGTGCCTGGAGTGAAGAGGGGCAAGTTGAAGCTTTCTTT. The full variable domain, rest sourced from reference TRBV30 and TRBJ1-1, is SQTIHQWPATLVQPVGSPLSLECTVEGTSNPNLYWYRQAAGRGLQLLFYSVGIGQISSEVPQNLSASRPQDRQFILSSKKLLLSDSGFYLCAWSEEGQVEAFFGQGTRLTVV.

This clonotype was recorded many times. This sequence joins TRBV7-2 and TRBJ1-5, with a weak D call TRBD1 (5 bases). Germline V gene sequence: CDR1 SGHTA, CDR2 FQGNSA. V shed 5 bases and J shed 3 bases, with 11 bases lying between them. The CDR3 is 14 residues long. CDR3 in amino acids: CASSQGRNNQPQHF. DNA for the CDR3: TGTGCCAGCAGCCAGGGACGGAACAATCAGCCCCAGCATTTT.

The chain uses TRBV7-2 and TRBJ1-4; TRBD1 might be the D (5 bases). V lost 0 bases, J lost 7 bases, and 12 bases lay in between. Looked up from germline, CDR1 is SGHTA and CDR2 is FQGNSA. This CDR3 has 15 amino acids. The CDR3 nucleotides read TGTGCCAGCAGCTTAGCCGGGTCGGGGGGTGAAAAACTGTTTTTT. This translates into CASSLAGSGGEKLFF.